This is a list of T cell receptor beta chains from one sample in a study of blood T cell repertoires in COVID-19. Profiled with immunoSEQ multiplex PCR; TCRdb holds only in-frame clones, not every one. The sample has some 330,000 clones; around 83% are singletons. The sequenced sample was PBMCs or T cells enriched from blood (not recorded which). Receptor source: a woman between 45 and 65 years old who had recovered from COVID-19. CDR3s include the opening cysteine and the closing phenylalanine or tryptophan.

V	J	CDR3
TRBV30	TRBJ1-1	CAWSADREAFF
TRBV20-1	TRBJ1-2	CSARRKAGYTF
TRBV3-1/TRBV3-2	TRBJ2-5	CASSRTGETQYF
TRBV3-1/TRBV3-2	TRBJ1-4	CASRQAGEGEKLFF
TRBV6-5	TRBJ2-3	CASRNGGTDTQYF
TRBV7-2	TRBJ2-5	CASSLGTRVETQYF
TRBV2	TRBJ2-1	CASSVTGVWNEQFF
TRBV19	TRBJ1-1	CASSMREVNTEAFF
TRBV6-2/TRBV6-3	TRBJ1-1	CASSPSQGWAMNTEAFF
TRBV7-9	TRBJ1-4	CASSIWAGTGSTNEKLFF
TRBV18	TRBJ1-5	CASSPDSIGFSNQPQHF
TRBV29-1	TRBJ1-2	CSVEERRGGGYTF
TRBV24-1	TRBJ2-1	CATSDSFLSAGGEQFF
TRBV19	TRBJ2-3	CASSMPSGSSTDTQYF
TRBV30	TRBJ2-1	CAWEGLAGETYNEQFF
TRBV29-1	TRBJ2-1	CSVTYVLRDEQFF
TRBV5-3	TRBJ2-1	CARTKGGCEQFF
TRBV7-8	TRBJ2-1	CASSSAPGRYQEQFF
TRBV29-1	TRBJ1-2	CSVEDLGQGPGGYGYTF
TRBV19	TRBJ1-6	CASSIFGSPPLHF
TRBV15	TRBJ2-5	CATSREGLAGNTQYF
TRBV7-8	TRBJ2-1	CASSPGLAGGVSYNEQFF
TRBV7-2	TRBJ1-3	CASSYDRGNTIYF
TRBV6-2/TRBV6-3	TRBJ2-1	CASSSPTGALYSEQFF
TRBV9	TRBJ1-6	CASSLRGQGDSPLHF
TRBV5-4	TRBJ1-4	CASSLYNRPEKLFF
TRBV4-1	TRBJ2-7	CASSQDPGKGTYEQYF
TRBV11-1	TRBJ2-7	CASSPGRSVGEQYF
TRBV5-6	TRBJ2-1	CASSAAQTSVYNEQFF
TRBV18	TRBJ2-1	CASSDRQGPEQFF
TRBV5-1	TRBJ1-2	CASSLALGTGTMAGYTF